This T cell receptor (beta chain) was sequenced for a study of T cells in Graves' hyperthyroidism and ophthalmopathy. CDR3 length: 14 amino acids. Germline-derived CDR1 and CDR2 are DFQATT and SNEGSKA (reference sequence). Trimming removed 3 bases from V and 9 bases from J, with 21 bases in between. Calling Graves' hyperthyroidism stable meant ophthalmopathy did not progress within 18 months. RNA transcripts were the template for amplifying TCR beta CDR3 regions. The primer set for the first-round RT-PCR of the TCR CDR3 was HTBI. TCRdb reprocessed the multiplex PCR reads with MiXCR, giving one entry per CDR3 protein. The table shows about 760,000 distinct CDR3 sequences, with around a third occurring only once. In its sample, this clonotype was seen a few times.

The sequencing sample was made of blood. The source is a woman in her 40s with Graves' hyperthyroidism. This rearrangement joins TRBV20-1 to TRBJ2-7, with TRBD2 as a possible D gene (5 bases). CDR3 loop: CSASRAPVRGLQYF. The CDR3 bases are TGCAGTGCTAGCCGGGCTCCGGTCCGGGGATTGCAGTACTTC.